This is a list of T cell receptor beta chains from one sample in a study of shared clonotypes between healthy human individuals. Sequencing was performed with immunoSEQ multiplex PCR; in TCRdb, only in-frame clones are kept and a portion is missing. Of approximately 1.4 million clones detected, 95% to 99% appear once; the ten largest clones hold 0.45%. Sequencing was carried out using naive CD4+ T cells sorted from blood. The receptors were gathered from a young man in good health. The CDR3 runs from the conserved cysteine through the conserved F or W. The order of the fields is V gene, CDR3 length, CDR3 protein.

V gene: TRBV30
CDR3 length: 18
CDR3 protein: CAWSVKGGPISGANVLTF

V gene: TRBV29-1
CDR3 length: 11
CDR3 protein: CSVNRGTEAFF

V gene: TRBV7-7
CDR3 length: 13
CDR3 protein: CASSQISTGELFF

V gene: TRBV18
CDR3 length: 14
CDR3 protein: CASSLTDSDYGYTF

V gene: TRBV28
CDR3 length: 14
CDR3 protein: CASSLTDRIYEQYF

V gene: TRBV19
CDR3 length: 15
CDR3 protein: CASSIVVQGNQPQHF

V gene: TRBV7-8
CDR3 length: 19
CDR3 protein: CASSLRLAGGHSAKNIQYF

V gene: TRBV30
CDR3 length: 16
CDR3 protein: CAWSVLKDVSNQPQHF

V gene: TRBV15
CDR3 length: 15
CDR3 protein: CATSRKAGSTDTQYF

V gene: TRBV5-4
CDR3 length: 19
CDR3 protein: CASSLVPQGFGSGANVLTF

V gene: TRBV27
CDR3 length: 14
CDR3 protein: CASSLFAGTGGYTF

V gene: TRBV6-6
CDR3 length: 16
CDR3 protein: CASSYSIRTRENEQFF

V gene: TRBV7-2
CDR3 length: 16
CDR3 protein: CASSLAFDASGNTIYF

V gene: TRBV5-1
CDR3 length: 14
CDR3 protein: CASSNDGGRYEQYF

V gene: TRBV10-3
CDR3 length: 13
CDR3 protein: CATRPDSENEQFF

V gene: TRBV5-4
CDR3 length: 15
CDR3 protein: CASRSLAGFYNEQFF

V gene: TRBV28
CDR3 length: 18
CDR3 protein: CASRADRGRGSNTGELFF